The 13 T cell receptor beta chains below come from one sample, sequenced in a study of shared clonotypes between healthy human individuals. Sequencing was performed with immunoSEQ multiplex PCR; in TCRdb, only in-frame clones are kept and a portion is missing. The repertoire holds some 380,000 clones, with roughly 96% as singletons. Sequencing input: memory CD8+ T cells sorted from blood. Regarding subset: CD45RO+ cells pooled with CCR7-negative TemRA cells. These receptor sequences come from a man in his thirties or forties in good health.

This chain joins TRBV6-1 and TRBJ2-7; 9 bases are a match to TRBD1. There are 14 residues in the CDR3. Trimming at V came to 5 bases and at J to 1 base, leaving 3 bases not matched to a gene. Germline assignment: CDR1 MNHNS and CDR2 SASEGT. The CDR3 coding sequence is TGTGCCAGCAGTAGGGACAGGGCGTCCTACGAGCAGTACTTC. Translating gives CASSRDRASYEQYF.

The V and J genes are TRBV11-2 and TRBJ2-3, with D unresolved. V was shortened by 5 bases and J by 6 bases, with 9 bases between the two germline ends. Germline lookup yields CDR1 SGHAT and CDR2 FQNNGV. The CDR3 consists of 12 residues. This CDR3 is CASSTGEDTQYF. DNA of the CDR3: TGTGCCAGCAGCACTGGAGAGGATACGCAGTATTTT.

This sequence joins TRBV6-5 and TRBJ2-7; possibly TRBD2 for D (6 bases). From germline, CDR1 is MNHEY and CDR2 SVGAGI. The CDR3 contains 15 residues. V lost 4 bases and J lost 0, with 13 bases in between. CDR3 sequence reads: CASSFRDSSSYEQYF. CDR3 bases: TGTGCCAGCAGTTTCCGGGACTCCAGCTCCTACGAGCAGTACTTC.

The CDR3, as DNA: TGCGCCAGCAGCTACAGACTAGGGACCTACGAGCAGTACTTC. Its protein is CASSYRLGTYEQYF. The chain recombines TRBV5-1 with TRBJ2-7, with a weak D call TRBD2 (6 bases). Deletions cut 3 bases from V and 2 bases from J, with 12 bases between. Germline values: CDR1 SGHRS, CDR2 YFSETQ. CDR3 size: 14 residues.

This rearrangement joins TRBV5-1 to TRBJ2-1; 8 bases map to TRBD1. The J segment lost 9 bases and the V segment lost 7 bases, leaving 12 bases of the junction unmatched. This CDR3 comprises 14 residues. CDR1 SGHRS and CDR2 YFSETQ come from the germline V gene. The CDR3 DNA reads TGCGCCAGCGGCGGACAGGGAGCGAGGGGTGAGCAGTTCTTC. It yields the protein CASGGQGARGEQFF. Together with reference TRBV5-1 and TRBJ2-1, the CDR3 gives the full variable domain: KAGVTQTPRYLIKTRGQQVTLSCSPISGHRSVSWYQQTPGQGLQFLFEYFSETQRNKGNFPGRFSGRQFSNSRSEMNVSTLELGDSALYLCASGGQGARGEQFFGPGTRLTVL.

This sequence joins TRBV27 and TRBJ2-1; D is ambiguous. This CDR3 has 15 amino acids. V shed 2 bases and J shed 0 bases, with 8 bases lying between them. Germline V gene sequence: CDR1 MNHEY, CDR2 SMNVEV (reference sequence). The CDR3 DNA is TGTGCCAGCAGTTTACTGGGTAGCTCCTACAATGAGCAGTTCTTC. It specifies CASSLLGSSYNEQFF.

The J gene is TRBJ2-4, the V gene TRBV9, with TRBD1 matching over 9 bases. Germline V gene lookup returns CDR1 SGDLS and CDR2 YYNGEE. The CDR3 has 14 amino acids. Trimming at V came to 4 bases and at J to 5 bases, leaving 4 bases not matched to a gene. CDR3 bases: TGTGCCAGCAGCCCCCGACAGGGGGAAAACATTCAGTACTTC. This codes for CASSPRQGENIQYF.

This clone was observed a single time. The V gene is TRBV6-1, the J gene TRBJ2-7, with 13 bases fitting TRBD2. Germline assignment: CDR1 MNHNS and CDR2 SASEGT. V was pared by 0 bases and J by 6 bases, with 8 bases of the junction left unmatched. CDR3 length: 17 amino acids. The CDR3 DNA reads TGTGCCAGCAGTGAAGCGCTCCTACTAGCGGGAGGGATCGAGCAGTACTTC. Its protein is CASSEALLLAGGIEQYF.

The rearrangement links TRBV29-1 to TRBJ2-3; possible D gene TRBD2, 6 bases. CDR3 length: 14 residues. Per the germline V gene, CDR1 is SQVTM and CDR2 is ANQGSEA. Trimming took 5 bases from V and 2 from J, leaving 14 bases between them. CDR3 sequence reads: CSVKLATFTDTQYF. The CDR3 DNA reads as TGCAGCGTTAAGCTAGCGACCTTCACAGATACGCAGTATTTT.

The chain couples TRBV28 to TRBJ1-3, with TRBD1 matching 8 bases. V trimming: 6 bases; J trimming: 4 bases; junction bases outside the gene matches: 5. This CDR3 has 14 amino acids. Germline CDR1 and CDR2: MDHEN and SYDVKM. The CDR3 nucleotides are TGTGCCAGCAGCTTTACAGGGGGAGGAAACACCATATATTTT. Translated, it gives CASSFTGGGNTIYF.

The chain uses TRBV27 and TRBJ2-4; a weak D match, TRBD2 (6 bases). Trimming took off 5 bases at V and 0 bases at J, with 11 bases between the two ends. This CDR3 is 15 amino acids long. The germline V gene encodes CDR1 MNHEY and CDR2 SMNVEV (reference sequence). Here the CDR3 reads CASSPGTLAKNIQYF. The CDR3 DNA reads TGTGCCAGCAGTCCCGGGACTTTAGCCAAAAACATTCAGTACTTC.

This clone was observed once. The J gene is TRBJ2-4, the V gene TRBV6-5; D is unresolved. There are 15 residues in the CDR3. Germline V gene lookup returns CDR1 MNHEY and CDR2 SVGAGI. V was trimmed by 5 bases and J by 0 bases, leaving 11 bases between them. The CDR3, as DNA: TGTGCCAGCAGTCCGGGTCAGGCAGCCAAAAACATTCAGTACTTC. Its protein is CASSPGQAAKNIQYF.

The chain joins TRBV25-1 to TRBJ2-5, with a tentative D call TRBD1 (7 bases). The CDR3 runs to 14 residues. CDR1 MGHDK and CDR2 SYGVNS come from the germline V gene. V lost 5 bases to trimming and J lost 5 bases, with 15 bases between them. The CDR3 region has the DNA TGTGCCAGCAGTAGGGGGCCTGGGGGGGAGACCCAGTACTTC. This translates into CASSRGPGGETQYF.